The sequence of this T cell receptor (beta chain) was determined in a study of lymphopenia after photon versus proton radiotherapy. Method: immunoSEQ multiplex PCR; TCRdb's copy keeps in-frame clones and lacks some. Among about 60,000 clones listed, about 81% were seen once. General study points: Post-nadir TCR diversity decline inversely tracked overall survival among those who died. After lymphocyte nadir, photon-treated repertoires showed oligoclonal expansion, especially CD8+ Temra. Only patients who died were analyzed for survival; proton advantage is unproven. Proton therapy kept repertoires fairly stable, unlike photons, which gained effector/memory cells.

This clone was seen a handful of times. No antigen is known for it. J gave up 5 bases and V 0 bases, and 10 bases lay outside the gene matches. The CDR3 is made up of 16 amino acids. Germline values: CDR1 WNHNN, CDR2 SYGVQD (reference sequence). Sequenced material: peripheral blood, taken from a patient treated with proton-based radiotherapy. This sequence originates from a man in his sixties with pancreatic cancer. The chain couples TRBV10-1 to TRBJ2-7; 7 bases agree with TRBD1. The CDR3, as DNA: TGCGCCAGCAGTGAGTCGTTGGCAGGGGGTACACACGAGCAGTACTTC. Translation: CASSESLAGGTHEQYF.